This section outlines one TCR beta chain sequence together with its context. What antigen it recognizes has not been identified. Per-nucleotide qualities are absent, and no much larger clonotype sits a single base away. Sequences SGHNT (CDR1) and YYREEE (CDR2) are obtained from the germline V gene (reference sequence). V is shortened by 0 bases, J by 4 bases, and the region joining them spans 6 bases. The CDR3 starts with the cysteine, ends with the phenylalanine, and has 13 residues. Just the 39-base CDR3 DNA is kept, in frame starting at base 1. Each collaborating institution followed its own protocols to collect whole blood in K2EDTA tubes. For TCRbeta analysis, collaborators shipped samples as frozen whole blood, isolated PBMCs, or DNA extracted from either of those sample types. These data are taken from a study of blood T cell repertoires in COVID-19 (dated by TCRdb to 2019 to 2021). Regarding the complete study: The collaborator samples originated in the United States, Italy and Spain and spanned the acute and convalescent phases of COVID-19. The material from the prospective study consisted of cDNA or gDNA derived from T cells, B-cell-depleted T cells, or PBMCs. Subjects who had been exposed to COVID-19, were actively infected with it, or had recovered from it provided the deeply sampled blood TCRbeta repertoires that made up the dataset. The repertoires were released in a freely available public database meant as a resource for research on the immune response to SARS-CoV-2. The samples were drawn from the first 160 participants of the ongoing ImmuneRACE study and from 1,254 subjects provided by 6 global collaborators. Sample metadata almost always included a de-identified subject ID, COVID-19 status, age in years and sex. Where available, HLA class I and class II types were obtained from metadata supplied by the sample provider rather than from assay-based typing. Here is what the overall study found, with its caveats: The amount of clinical and demographic metadata varied by source and participant and was provided uncurated.

TCRbeta CDR3 regions were amplified from genomic DNA by means of the immunoSEQ Assay, a bias-controlled multiplex PCR. In the authors' own workflow: Nucleated cell counts per sample were estimated from amplification of reference gene primers within the assay. To quantify the absolute abundance of each unique TCRbeta CDR3 rearrangement, sequence reads were collapsed and filtered. For each sample, productive Simpson clonality was calculated as the square root of Simpson's diversity index across productive rearrangements. This immuneACCESS table, as held by TCRdb, lists in-frame sequences with V and J called but not all clones. Of the missing ones, under half trace to an unresolved V gene in checked studies; the others have no known cause. V, J and clone size derive from that table, while D and trimming were established from the DNA sequence. For this sample the table gives about 140,000 clones, of which over 60% were detected only once. The ten largest clones represent 13% of the sample.

This chain joins TRBV5-4 to TRBJ2-3; the D gene is not confidently resolved. The sample comprised peripheral blood. This clonotype originated in a man of 80 years or more with acute or convalescent COVID-19. DNA sequence: TGTGCCAGCAGCTTGGGACTTGCAGATACGCAGTATTTT. Its protein is CASSLGLADTQYF.